Following are 26 T cell receptor beta chains from one sample sequenced in a study of glioma-infiltrating T cells. Using RNA template, CDR3s of TCR alpha and beta were amplified with iRepertoire arm-PCR. Each CDR3 protein gets one entry after TCRdb re-called the multiplex PCR reads with MiXCR. The repertoire holds fewer than 200,000 distinct CDR3 sequences, with roughly 45% as singletons. The sample was glioma tissue, nonneoplastic brain tissue, or PBMCs (not recorded which). Receptors were obtained from a human donor with low-grade glioma or glioblastoma, undergoing nonglioma brain surgery, or in good health (not recorded which).

About this clonotype: This may stem from a read error, because a much larger clone lies one nucleotide away. The CDR3 bases are TGTGCCAGCAGCCGGGAAAGGGATTATGAGCAGTTCTTC. It yields the protein CASSRERDYEQFF. The gene calls are TRBV25-1 and TRBJ2-1, with D possibly being TRBD2 (5 bases). The CDR3 runs 13 residues. Germline CDR1 and CDR2: MGHDK and SYGVNS. The germline V and J ends were trimmed by 6 bases and 8 bases, with 14 bases remaining between them.

This clonotype was counted ten times or more. This chain links TRBV24-1 with TRBJ2-3; D ambiguous. The CDR3 has 17 amino acids. Trimming left V 5 bases short and J 1 base short, with 18 bases between. CDR1 and CDR2 (germline): KGHDR, SFDVKD. The CDR3 protein is CATSGSTVPIGTDTQYF. The CDR3 bases are TGTGCCACCAGTGGTTCGACTGTTCCAATAGGCACAGATACGCAGTATTTT.

Remarks on this clonotype: With a much larger clone just one base away, this may be a read error. The V gene is TRBV7-2, the J gene TRBJ2-3; tentatively, D is TRBD1 (5 bases). Germline V gene sequence: CDR1 SGHTA, CDR2 FQGNSA. The CDR3 has 12 amino acids. The CDR3 DNA reads as TGTGCCAGCCAGGGCTTTACAGATACGAAGTATTTT. This sequence encodes CASQGFTDTKYF.

This clonotype was observed many times. In DNA, the CDR3 is TGTGCCACCAGCAGAGATCTTGACACCTACGAGCAGTACTTC. It encodes CATSRDLDTYEQYF. This chain connects TRBV15 to TRBJ2-7; D call uncertain. The CDR3 extends over 14 amino acids. V gave up 0 bases and J gave up 2 bases, with 8 bases separating them. Germline values: CDR1 LNHNV, CDR2 YYDKDF (reference sequence).

This chain joins TRBV20-1 and TRBJ1-1; D is unclear. CDR1 DFQATT and CDR2 SNEGSKA come from the germline V gene (reference sequence). Trimming pared 4 bases from V and 0 bases from J, leaving 9 bases between. The CDR3 totals 13 residues. The CDR3 coding sequence is TGCAGTGCTAAGGACTTCCTGAACACTGAAGCTTTCTTT. As protein: CSAKDFLNTEAFF.

To note about this clonotype: This may be a read error, as it is one base from a much larger clone. This sequence joins TRBV10-2 and TRBJ2-1, with D possibly matching TRBD1 (6 bases). The CDR3 sequence is 13 residues long. Germline CDR1 WSHSY, CDR2 SAAADI. The CDR3: CATLPGQGNEQFF. As DNA, the CDR3 is TGTGCCACCCTACCGGGGCAGGGGAACGAGCAGTTCTTC.

The V and J genes are TRBV5-8 and TRBJ2-7; unclear D gene. CDR3 size: 15 residues. Germline lookup yields CDR1 SGHTS and CDR2 YDEGEE. Trimming took 4 bases from V and 0 from J, leaving 14 bases between them. The CDR3 DNA follows: TGTGCCAGCAGCCCGTCCCAGGCATACTCCTACGAGCAGTACTTC. The encoded protein is CASSPSQAYSYEQYF.

This clonotype showed up many times. The genes are TRBV20-1 and TRBJ1-1, with no clear D. Per the germline V gene, CDR1 is DFQATT and CDR2 is SNEGSKA (reference sequence). Trimming cost V 6 bases and J 3 bases, with 20 bases left between them. The CDR3 runs to 15 residues. The CDR3 reads CSAAPATGYYTEAFF. CDR3 DNA sequence: TGCAGTGCCGCTCCCGCGACCGGGTATTACACTGAAGCTTTCTTT.

This clonotype was picked up many times. J is TRBJ1-1 and V is TRBV6-1; the D is unclear. The CDR3 consists of 14 residues. Germline-derived CDR1 and CDR2 are MNHNS and SASEGT. Trimming pared 5 bases from V and 1 base from J, leaving 11 bases between. CDR3 protein: CASSFNRANTEAFF. The CDR3 region has the DNA TGTGCCAGCAGTTTCAATCGTGCGAACACTGAAGCTTTCTTT.

The chain recombines TRBV12-3 or TRBV12-4 with TRBJ2-7; the D is unclear. The CDR3 has 12 residues. Trimming stripped 3 bases from V and 7 bases from J, with 10 bases between. Here the CDR3 DNA reads TGTGCCAGCAGTTTTGTCTATACTGAGCAGTACTTC. It encodes CASSFVYTEQYF.

As to this clonotype: With a much larger clone just one base away, this may be a read error. The chain recombines TRBV2 with TRBJ2-5; D gene uncertain. There are 14 residues in the CDR3. Germline V gene sequence: CDR1 SNHLY, CDR2 FYNNEI. V shed 1 base and J shed 6 bases, with 12 bases lying between them. This CDR3 reads CASSEVDKKQTQYF. The CDR3 region has the DNA TGTGCCAGCAGTGAAGTCGACAAAAAACAGACCCAGTACTTC. Based on the CDR3 plus reference TRBV2 and TRBJ2-5, the full variable domain is EPEVTQTPSHQVTQMGQEVILRCVPISNHLYFYWYRQILGQKVEFLVSFYNNEISEKSEIFDDQFSVERPDGSNFTLKIRSTKLEDSAMYFCASSEVDKKQTQYFGPGTRLLVL.

With respect to this clonotype: An end of the junction does not agree with germline; a read error may underlie this. The chain combines TRBV19 with TRBJ2-1; D gene unclear. Germline CDR1 reads LNHDA; CDR2 reads SQIVND (reference sequence). The CDR3 is 14 residues long. The CDR3: CASNVGGSYSEQFF. The CDR3 coding sequence is TGTGCCAGTAATGTTGGCGGCTCCTACAGTGAGCAGTTCTTC.

The chain has TRBV28 and TRBJ2-7; perhaps TRBD1 as D (6 bases). Germline loops: CDR1 MDHEN, CDR2 SYDVKM. Trimming stripped 3 bases from V and 6 bases from J, with 30 bases between. The CDR3 extends over 19 amino acids. The CDR3 DNA sequence: TGTGCCAGCAGTTTCATGCCGGACCCGATACAGGGAGCGTTCATCGAGCAGTACTTC. Translated, it gives CASSFMPDPIQGAFIEQYF.

This clonotype occurred once. A junction end diverges from the germline sequence, so it may reflect a read error. The chain combines TRBV3-1 with TRBJ2-7; D perhaps matches TRBD1 (5 bases). CDR3 length equals 13 residues. CDR1 and CDR2 (germline): LGHDT, YNNKEL (reference sequence). This chain's CDR3 is CASSPTGTYKQYF. DNA of the CDR3: TGTGCCAGCAGTCCCACAGGTACCTACAAGCAGTACTTC.

The CDR3 nucleotides are TGCGCCAGCAGCCACTACCCGGGACTAGAGGCTCATGAGCAGTTCTTC. Protein product: CASSHYPGLEAHEQFF. J is TRBJ2-1 and V is TRBV4-1; the match to TRBD2 covers 8 bases. The CDR3 totals 16 residues. V shed 3 bases, J shed 8 bases, and the junction held 12 bases outside the gene matches. CDR1 and CDR2 from the germline V gene are MGHRA and YSYEKL.

This clonotype has only a few counts. The chain recombines TRBV18 with TRBJ1-2; TRBD1 might be the D (5 bases). From germline, CDR1 is KGHSH and CDR2 LQKENI. This CDR3 contains 11 residues. Trimming cost V 3 bases and J 8 bases, with 7 bases left between them. CDR3 in DNA: TGTGCCAGCTCACCGGACAAAGGCTACACCTTC. Protein sequence: CASSPDKGYTF.

Concerning this clonotype: A much larger clone differs by one base, so this may be a read error. The chain uses TRBV7-2 and TRBJ2-7; a weak D match, TRBD1 (6 bases). From germline, CDR1 is SGHTA and CDR2 FQGNSA. The CDR3 loop spans 13 amino acids. V lost 4 bases, J lost 6 bases, and 13 bases lay in between. The CDR3 protein is CASSSQGCGEQYF. The CDR3 DNA reads as TGTGCCAGCAGCTCCCAGGGGTGTGGCGAGCAGTACTTC.

This clonotype has at least ten counts. The V gene is TRBV11-2, the J gene TRBJ1-2, with 8 bases matching TRBD1. Per germline, CDR1 SGHAT and CDR2 FQNNGV. The CDR3 covers 14 residues. Trimming removed 5 bases from V and 5 bases from J; junction bases left unmatched: 7. The CDR3, as DNA: TGTGCCAGCAGCGGAACAGGGGGTTATTATGGCTACACCTTC. It is translated as CASSGTGGYYGYTF.

This clonotype was seen once. This may be a read error: a much more frequent sequence differs by one nucleotide. V and J are TRBV28 and TRBJ2-3; a weak D match, TRBD2 (6 bases). The V end was cut by 5 bases, the J end by 2 bases, with 17 bases between. Germline CDR1 MDHEN, CDR2 SYDVKM. This CDR3 contains 16 residues. CDR3 sequence (DNA): TGTGCCAGCAGTACTCCGACGGGCGGGGACACAGATACGCAGTATTTT. Its translation: CASSTPTGGDTDTQYF.

This clonotype was recorded at least ten times. The chain joins TRBV6-1 to TRBJ2-1; D remains ambiguous. The CDR3 consists of 14 residues. The V end was cut by 7 bases, the J end by 1 base, with 11 bases between. Germline CDR1 reads MNHNS; CDR2 reads SASEGT. The CDR3 DNA reads TGTGCCAGCACCCCAACGCGTTCCTACAATGAGCAGTTCTTC. Its translation is CASTPTRSYNEQFF.

This clonotype was seen at least ten times. V is TRBV28 and J is TRBJ2-1, with TRBD2 matching over 8 bases. CDR3 length: 16 residues. Germline CDR1 reads MDHEN; CDR2 reads SYDVKM. V was clipped by 9 bases and J by 3 bases; unmatched bases: 13. CDR3 region: CASKPPRTSLYNEQFF. The CDR3 DNA sequence: TGTGCCAGTAAACCCCCGAGGACTAGCCTCTACAATGAGCAGTTCTTC.

The chain employs TRBV2 and TRBJ1-2, with D perhaps matching TRBD1 (5 bases). V lost 0 bases to trimming and J lost 8 bases, with 16 bases between them. The CDR3 runs 15 residues. Per the germline V gene, CDR1 is SNHLY and CDR2 is FYNNEI. For the CDR3, the DNA is TGTGCCAGCAGTGAAGCAGCCAGGGTGCCGGGAGGCTACACCTTC. Translation: CASSEAARVPGGYTF.

The rearrangement links TRBV7-2 to TRBJ1-6; D not certain. CDR1 is SGHTA and CDR2 is FQGNSA in the germline V gene. V was cut by 5 bases and J by 5 bases, with 7 bases left in between. The CDR3 runs to 13 residues. The CDR3 DNA follows: TGTGCCAGCAGCCTACCAAATAATTCACCCCTCCACTTT. As protein: CASSLPNNSPLHF.

This clonotype was picked up a small number of times. A much more abundant neighbour one base away suggests this may be a read error. The chain links TRBV7-2 to TRBJ1-1, with a possible D match to TRBD1 (5 bases). The V end was cut by 1 base, the J end by 8 bases, with 11 bases between. The CDR3 totals 13 residues. Germline V gene data show CDR1 as SGHTA and CDR2 as FQGNSA. The CDR3 sequence is CASSLVGGSEAFF. CDR3 coding DNA: TGTGCCAGCAGCTTAGTCGGGGGGTCCGAAGCTTTCTTT.

A word on this clonotype: A clone one base away is much larger, so this may be a read error. The chain joins TRBV15 to TRBJ2-1; 8 bases are shared with TRBD2. CDR1 LNHNV and CDR2 YYDKDF come from the germline V gene (reference sequence). This CDR3 has 14 residues. Unmatched junction bases numbered 7, after V lost 5 bases and J lost 7 bases. This chain's CDR3 is CATSGAGDVNEQFF. The DNA for the CDR3 is TGTGCCACCAGCGGAGCGGGAGATGTAAATGAGCAGTTCTTC.

Concerning this clonotype: This may come from a read error, since a much larger clone is one base off. This chain joins TRBV7-3 and TRBJ2-1, with 10 bases identical to TRBD2. Per the germline V gene, CDR1 is SGHTA and CDR2 is FQGTGA. The CDR3 has 15 residues. CDR3 DNA: TGTGCCAGCAGCCGAGGGACTAGCGTAGACAATGGGCAGTTCTTC. This gives the protein CASSRGTSVDNGQFF.